The 15 T cell receptor beta chains below come from one sample, sequenced in a study of beta chain features in type 1 diabetes. Regarding the study as a whole: Shorter TCRB CDR3s, moderately but significantly so, marked every one of the four CD4+ subsets in Type 1 diabetes patients.

These receptors lack a known antigen. What was sequenced were expressed TCRB transcripts, since all of the isolated RNA had been reverse transcribed. TCRdb's copy holds only in-frame clones and misses some; the assay was immunoSEQ multiplex PCR. The sample carries 100,000 to 150,000 clones, approximately 16% recorded once. Sequencing was carried out using central memory CD4+ T cells from blood. The receptors were sampled from a man between 25 and 39 years old with type 1 diabetes.

V usage is TRBV6-5 and J usage is TRBJ1-2; the match to TRBD1 covers 8 bases. V shed 6 bases, J shed 8 bases, and the junction held 14 bases outside the gene matches. Germline loops: CDR1 MNHEY, CDR2 SVGAGI. The length of the CDR3 is 15 residues. The CDR3 here is CASSRRFQGARGYTF. The CDR3 DNA is TGTGCCAGCAGCCGCCGCTTTCAGGGGGCGAGGGGCTACACCTTC.

This clone was counted between two and nine times. This chain joins TRBV6-6 and TRBJ2-7; maybe TRBD1 (5 bases). V lost 6 bases, J lost 5 bases, and 14 bases lay in between. CDR1 is MNHNY, CDR2 SVGAGI, per germline (reference sequence). This CDR3 has 13 amino acids. The CDR3 DNA reads as TGTGCCAGCAGGGGGCAGGGATTCGACGAGCAGTACTTC. This sequence encodes CASRGQGFDEQYF.

This chain connects TRBV29-1 to TRBJ1-5; TRBD1 matches at 8 bases. Germline CDR1 SQVTM, CDR2 ANQGSEA. Trimming at V came to 4 bases and at J to 3 bases, leaving 5 bases not matched to a gene. The CDR3 has 14 residues. CDR3 in amino acids: CSVAEGQVNQPQHF. DNA for the CDR3: TGCAGCGTTGCCGAGGGACAGGTCAATCAGCCCCAGCATTTT.

This clone was seen a few times. Sequence at one end of the junction differs from germline and may be a read error. The chain combines TRBV6-6 with TRBJ2-5; D is unclear. This CDR3 comprises 14 residues. CDR1 and CDR2 (germline): MNHNY, SVGAGI (reference sequence). As DNA, the CDR3 is TGTGCCATCAGTGAGTCTTCCGGGTCGGAGACCCAGTACTTC. Translating it yields CAISESSGSETQYF.

The chain carries TRBV4-3 and TRBJ2-3, with 9 positions matching TRBD2. The CDR3 runs 16 residues. With 1 base clipped from V and 1 base from J, the junction kept 3 bases outside the gene matches. The germline V gene has CDR1 LGHNA and CDR2 YSLEER. Here the CDR3 DNA reads TGCGCCAGCAGCCAAGGAGCGGGGGGCCGCACAGATACGCAGTATTTT. Its translation: CASSQGAGGRTDTQYF.

The chain recombines TRBV29-1 with TRBJ1-2, with 9 positions matching TRBD1. The trim removed 6 bases at V and 7 bases at J, leaving 15 bases unmatched. The germline CDR1 and CDR2 sequences are SQVTM and ANQGSEA. The CDR3 totals 15 residues. CDR3 region: CSVGEGQGLYGGYTF. The CDR3 DNA follows: TGCAGCGTCGGAGAGGGACAGGGCCTTTATGGTGGCTACACCTTC. Based on the CDR3 plus reference TRBV29-1 and TRBJ1-2, the full variable domain is SAVISQKPSRDICQRGTSLTIQCQVDSQVTMMFWYRQQPGQSLTLIATANQGSEATYESGFVIDKFPISRPNLTFSTLTVSNMSPEDSSIYLCSVGEGQGLYGGYTFGSGTRLTVV.

The chain joins TRBV2 to TRBJ1-2; the D gene is possibly TRBD1 (6 bases). V lost 2 bases and J lost 2, with 6 bases in between. This CDR3 spans 13 amino acids. Per germline, CDR1 SNHLY and CDR2 FYNNEI. In nucleotides, the CDR3 is TGTGCCAGCAGTGAAACAGGGAACTATGGCTACACCTTC. Its protein product is CASSETGNYGYTF.

This clone was observed a few times. This chain connects TRBV11-2 to TRBJ2-1; D tentatively reads TRBD1 or TRBD2 (7 bases each). V was trimmed by 4 bases and J by 0 bases, leaving 16 bases between them. CDR1 is SGHAT, CDR2 FQNNGV, per germline. The CDR3 has 17 amino acids. Here the CDR3 reads CASSSRGGLASYNEQFF. Here the CDR3 DNA reads TGTGCCAGCAGCTCCAGGGGGGGGCTAGCCTCCTACAATGAGCAGTTCTTC. Based on the CDR3 plus reference TRBV11-2 and TRBJ2-1, the full variable domain is EAGVAQSPRYKIIEKRQSVAFWCNPISGHATLYWYQQILGQGPKLLIQFQNNGVVDDSQLPKDRFSAERLKGVDSTLKIQPAKLEDSAVYLCASSSRGGLASYNEQFFGPGTRLTVL.

This chain uses TRBV19 with TRBJ2-7, with D possibly matching TRBD2 (8 bases). This CDR3 comprises 15 residues. Germline V lookup: CDR1 LNHDA, CDR2 SQIVND (reference sequence). Trimming left V 4 bases short and J 4 bases short, with 17 bases between. DNA for the CDR3: TGTGCCAGTAGTAAGCGGGGGACAGAGGCTTACGAGCAGTACTTC. Translating it yields CASSKRGTEAYEQYF.

This clone occurred a few times. The same CDR3 also results from other DNA sequences found in this sample. The chain is built from TRBV28 and TRBJ2-5; 8 positions match TRBD2. This CDR3 has 14 residues. The ends lost 2 bases at V and 4 bases at J; junction bases unmatched: 3. CDR1 is MDHEN and CDR2 is SYDVKM in the germline V gene. CDR3 nucleotide sequence: TGTGCCAGCAGTTTAGCGGGGGGTGGAGAGACCCAGTACTTC. Its protein product is CASSLAGGGETQYF.

This clone showed up just a few times. The V call is TRBV10-3, the J call TRBJ2-7; 11 bases match TRBD1. Losses at the gene ends were 6 bases for V and 4 bases for J; bases not matched to a gene: 8. CDR1 and CDR2 (germline): ENHRY, SYGVKD. The CDR3 is made up of 15 amino acids. CDR3 nucleotides: TGTGCCATCAGGCCAGGACAGGGGGCTGTTTACGAGCAGTACTTC. Translating gives CAIRPGQGAVYEQYF.

The sample holds a few counts of this clone. The CDR3 reads CASRRDADSPLHF. In DNA, the CDR3 is TGTGCCAGCAGGAGGGATGCTGATTCACCCCTCCACTTT. The chain is built from TRBV7-2 and TRBJ1-6; D not certain. V lost 6 bases and J 8 bases, leaving 11 bases between the germline ends. Per germline, CDR1 SGHTA and CDR2 FQGNSA. The CDR3 contains 13 residues.

This clone has a handful of counts. The genes are TRBV29-1 and TRBJ2-7; D perhaps matches TRBD1 (6 bases). The V end lost 7 bases, the J end lost 3 bases, and 25 bases lay between the germline ends. CDR1 and CDR2 from the germline V gene are SQVTM and ANQGSEA. The CDR3 covers 16 residues. The CDR3 protein is CSGAGTFGTNGYEQYF. CDR3 sequence (DNA): TGCAGCGGCGCCGGGACATTTGGTACTAATGGCTACGAGCAGTACTTC.

DNA of the CDR3: TGTGCCATCAGTGCCCGGGACAATGAGCAGTTCTTC. Protein: CAISARDNEQFF. The chain uses TRBV10-3 and TRBJ2-1; no clear D. V gave up 4 bases and J gave up 5 bases, with 6 bases separating them. The CDR3 covers 12 residues. Germline V gives CDR1 ENHRY, CDR2 SYGVKD.

Regarding this clone: Other DNA variants within this sample encode the same CDR3. The chain carries TRBV18 and TRBJ2-5; D is unresolved. V lost 1 base and J lost 4, with 4 bases in between. This CDR3 comprises 12 residues. Germline V CDR1 and CDR2: KGHSH, LQKENI. CDR3 amino acids: CASSPLGETQYF. The CDR3 nucleotides are TGTGCCAGCTCACCACTGGGAGAGACCCAGTACTTC.